These T cell receptor beta chains were read from a single sample in a study of blood T cell repertoires in COVID-19. Method: immunoSEQ multiplex PCR; TCRdb's copy keeps in-frame clones and lacks some. The sample lists hundreds of thousands of clones, almost 90% occurring once. The sequencing sample was made of peripheral blood. The receptors were gathered from a man older than 75 with acute or convalescent COVID-19. Each CDR3 is given without its conserved first and last residue.

v_gene: TRBV5-1; j_gene: TRBJ2-5; CDR3aa: ASSLTPAGPTETQY
v_gene: TRBV6-2/TRBV6-3; j_gene: TRBJ1-1; CDR3aa: ASSPWVGAPSTEAF
v_gene: TRBV10-3; j_gene: TRBJ1-4; CDR3aa: AISENYRQGAISSEKLF
v_gene: TRBV2; j_gene: TRBJ2-1; CDR3aa: ASSEGRGRLNEQF
v_gene: TRBV28; j_gene: TRBJ2-4; CDR3aa: ASSFSQGGKLAKNIQY
v_gene: TRBV7-2; j_gene: TRBJ1-1; CDR3aa: ASSFQGDTEAF
v_gene: TRBV7-2; j_gene: TRBJ2-3; CDR3aa: ASSLDLASTDTQY
v_gene: TRBV4-1; j_gene: TRBJ2-7; CDR3aa: ASSPSGVREQY
v_gene: TRBV2; j_gene: TRBJ2-5; CDR3aa: ASCPLQGVCTQY
v_gene: TRBV29-1; j_gene: TRBJ2-3; CDR3aa: SVPGLAGGLVTSTDTQY
v_gene: TRBV7-9; j_gene: TRBJ1-1; CDR3aa: ASSSSGSEAF
v_gene: TRBV20-1; j_gene: TRBJ1-1; CDR3aa: SFFWNTEAF
v_gene: TRBV5-8; j_gene: TRBJ1-5; CDR3aa: ASSLDRDYQPQH
v_gene: TRBV19; j_gene: TRBJ1-5; CDR3aa: ASSGGQGIGPQH
v_gene: TRBV10-3; j_gene: TRBJ1-2; CDR3aa: AIRLTGEDGYT
v_gene: TRBV5-1; j_gene: TRBJ1-6; CDR3aa: ASSQSGQFNSPLH
v_gene: TRBV5-1; j_gene: TRBJ2-3; CDR3aa: ASSLQGTPATDTQY
v_gene: TRBV12-3/TRBV12-4; j_gene: TRBJ2-1; CDR3aa: ASSDGSYNEQF
v_gene: TRBV6-5; j_gene: TRBJ1-4; CDR3aa: ASSFNRGRREKLF
v_gene: TRBV7-2; j_gene: TRBJ2-2; CDR3aa: ASSSRADDYTGELF
v_gene: TRBV5-1; j_gene: TRBJ2-3; CDR3aa: ASSLEGTGEADTQY
v_gene: TRBV3-1/TRBV3-2; j_gene: TRBJ2-5; CDR3aa: ASSARADLGETQY
v_gene: TRBV5-1; j_gene: TRBJ2-2; CDR3aa: ASSLAGETPSGF
v_gene: TRBV2; j_gene: TRBJ1-3; CDR3aa: ASTLTGGRNTIY
v_gene: TRBV7-2; j_gene: TRBJ2-7; CDR3aa: ASSLAGTRTVSEQY
v_gene: TRBV19; j_gene: TRBJ2-2; CDR3aa: ASSIVPGRTGELF
v_gene: TRBV7-2; j_gene: TRBJ1-1; CDR3aa: ASSSLGGRAEAF
v_gene: TRBV4-2; j_gene: TRBJ2-1; CDR3aa: ASSQELAKYNEQF
v_gene: TRBV19; j_gene: TRBJ2-5; CDR3aa: ASSREGHQETQY
v_gene: TRBV27; j_gene: TRBJ1-1; CDR3aa: ASSLSTLTGDTEAF
v_gene: TRBV4-3; j_gene: TRBJ2-5; CDR3aa: ASSAQLATRETQY
v_gene: TRBV7-2; j_gene: TRBJ2-3; CDR3aa: ASKLRTSGGASTDTQY
v_gene: TRBV7-3; j_gene: TRBJ2-6; CDR3aa: ASSPTSDRFGANVLT
v_gene: TRBV6-1; j_gene: TRBJ2-3; CDR3aa: ASSAVGGQNTNTQY
v_gene: TRBV4-2; j_gene: TRBJ1-5; CDR3aa: ASSQDGTAYNQPQH
v_gene: TRBV27; j_gene: TRBJ1-1; CDR3aa: ASSSRGMNTEAF
v_gene: TRBV28; j_gene: TRBJ1-6; CDR3aa: ASRIDRGGNSPLH
v_gene: TRBV4-2; j_gene: TRBJ1-5; CDR3aa: ASSQEWALSNQPQH
v_gene: TRBV5-4; j_gene: TRBJ2-5; CDR3aa: ASSPTSGRQETQY
v_gene: TRBV6-2/TRBV6-3; j_gene: TRBJ2-3; CDR3aa: ASSSGNTHYTQY
v_gene: TRBV19; j_gene: TRBJ1-5; CDR3aa: ASLSRMDQPQH
v_gene: TRBV27; j_gene: TRBJ1-2; CDR3aa: ASSLDTNYGYT
v_gene: TRBV14; j_gene: TRBJ2-3; CDR3aa: ASSTRGYQTDTQY
v_gene: TRBV3-1/TRBV3-2; j_gene: TRBJ1-1; CDR3aa: ASSQNRALITEAF
v_gene: TRBV4-2; j_gene: TRBJ2-1; CDR3aa: ASSQDGGAGDYNEQF
v_gene: TRBV6-5; j_gene: TRBJ2-1; CDR3aa: ASSYTGLAGGNEQF
v_gene: TRBV19; j_gene: TRBJ2-1; CDR3aa: ASSSRGYNEQF
v_gene: TRBV11-2; j_gene: TRBJ2-7; CDR3aa: ASSSIRLGEQY
v_gene: TRBV28; j_gene: TRBJ2-2; CDR3aa: ASSASGTGTGELF
v_gene: TRBV13; j_gene: TRBJ2-7; CDR3aa: ASTAGGENEQY
v_gene: TRBV3-1/TRBV3-2; j_gene: TRBJ1-2; CDR3aa: ASSQVPGSYGYT
v_gene: TRBV19; j_gene: TRBJ1-3; CDR3aa: ASKITVSSGNTIY
v_gene: TRBV3-1/TRBV3-2; j_gene: TRBJ1-4; CDR3aa: ASSREGRNNEKLF
v_gene: TRBV28; j_gene: TRBJ1-6; CDR3aa: ASSRDRDGYNSPLH